Shown below are 15 T cell receptor beta chains from a single sample sequenced in a study of T cell repertoires in cytomegalovirus infection. Via MiXCR, TCRdb re-called the reads, giving one row per CDR3 protein. The sample holds under 450,000 distinct CDR3 sequences, around a third seen once. No antigen has been identified for these receptors. Sequencing used cultured PBMCs, obtained from culture after CMV antigen stimulation. These receptors were taken from a human donor in good health (CMV status not recorded). Some clones in this sample may be carry-over from other donors' samples.

J is TRBJ1-4 and V is TRBV20-1, with D tentatively TRBD1 (6 bases). Trimming shortened V by 0 bases and J by 4 bases, and 12 bases separated the two germline ends. The germline V gene encodes CDR1 DFQATT and CDR2 SNEGSKA (reference sequence). The CDR3 sequence is 15 residues long. CDR3 in amino acids: CSARENRDFNEKLFF. Here the CDR3 DNA reads TGCAGTGCTAGAGAGAACAGGGACTTTAATGAAAAACTGTTTTTT.

The chain has TRBV19 and TRBJ2-1; 8 bases fit TRBD2. The length of the CDR3 is 16 residues. V dropped 3 bases and J dropped 5; count of bases not matched to a gene: 9. The V gene's germline CDR1 is LNHDA and CDR2 SQIVND (reference sequence). The CDR3 protein is CASSIGGTSFHNEQFF. CDR3 nucleotides: TGTGCCAGTAGTATTGGCGGGACTAGTTTCCACAATGAGCAGTTCTTC.

In this sample, this clonotype turned up many times. The J gene is TRBJ1-6, the V gene TRBV7-8, with D uncertain. In germline, CDR1 is SGHVS, CDR2 FQNEAQ. The CDR3 sequence is 16 residues long. The ends were cut back, 0 bases at V and 6 bases at J, with 12 bases in the middle. This chain's CDR3 is CASSLALASGNSPLHF. CDR3 coding DNA: TGTGCCAGCAGCTTAGCTTTGGCCAGTGGTAATTCACCCCTCCACTTT.

The J gene is TRBJ2-5, the V gene TRBV10-3; 8 bases line up with TRBD2. CDR1 ENHRY and CDR2 SYGVKD come from the germline V gene. V shed 2 bases, J shed 4 bases, and the junction held 0 bases outside the gene matches. CDR3 length equals 13 residues. CDR3 sequence (DNA): TGTGCCATCAGTGAGGCGGGAGGAGAGACCCAGTACTTC. Translated, it gives CAISEAGGETQYF.

J is TRBJ1-2 and V is TRBV28; 7 positions match TRBD1. V was pared by 8 bases and J by 7 bases, with 13 bases of the junction left unmatched. This CDR3 contains 14 residues. CDR1 and CDR2 (germline): MDHEN, SYDVKM. The CDR3 DNA is TGTGCCAGCTGGGGGACAGCGGAACACGTTGGCTACACCTTC. Residues: CASWGTAEHVGYTF.

This clonotype was seen ten or more times. The V call is TRBV7-2, the J call TRBJ2-6; D tentatively reads TRBD1 or TRBD2 (6 bases each). Per germline, CDR1 SGHTA and CDR2 FQGNSA. Trimming shortened V by 4 bases and J by 4 bases, and 11 bases separated the two germline ends. The CDR3 length is 15 residues. The CDR3 loop reads CASSSGAAGANVLTF. The CDR3 nucleotides are TGTGCCAGCAGCTCGGGGGCTGCCGGGGCCAACGTCCTGACTTTC.

In its sample, this clonotype was seen many times. The rearrangement links TRBV6-2 or TRBV6-3 to TRBJ2-2; D gene unclear. Trimming cost V 2 bases and J 2 bases, with 6 bases left between them. This CDR3 comprises 14 residues. Germline CDR1 and CDR2: MNHEY and SVGEGT. CDR3 coding DNA: TGTGCCAGCAGTTACCGGTACAACACCGGGGAGCTGTTTTTT. Translated, it gives CASSYRYNTGELFF.

This chain's CDR3 is CASSFGLPYEQYV. DNA for the CDR3: TGTGCCAGCAGCTTCGGGCTGCCCTACGAGCAGTACGTC. The rearrangement uses TRBV12-3 or TRBV12-4 and TRBJ2-7; D is undetermined. There are 13 residues in the CDR3. V was clipped by 6 bases and J by 2 bases, with 11 bases between them.

This clonotype has a handful of counts. The rearrangement joins TRBV29-1 to TRBJ2-1; 7 nucleotides match TRBD2. This CDR3 is built from 12 residues. Germline CDR1 SQVTM, CDR2 ANQGSEA. J gave up 13 bases and V 7 bases, and 13 bases lay outside the gene matches. CDR3 in DNA: TGCAGCGGGGAGGGACGGCCACCAATCCAGTTCTTC. The encoded protein is CSGEGRPPIQFF.

This clonotype has more than one count but fewer than ten. The gene calls are TRBV10-3 and TRBJ2-3; D remains unclear. Germline CDR1 is ENHRY and CDR2 is SYGVKD. The CDR3 covers 12 residues. V lost 7 bases and J 3 bases, leaving 8 bases between the germline ends. The CDR3, as DNA: TGTGCCATCATGGCAGAGACAGATACGCAGTATTTT. It yields the protein CAIMAETDTQYF.

This chain connects TRBV6-5 to TRBJ2-7; D unresolved. The CDR3 has 12 residues. The V end lost 5 bases, the J end lost 7 bases, and 12 bases lay between the germline ends. Looked up from germline, CDR1 is MNHEY and CDR2 is SVGAGI. The CDR3 sequence: CASSPDRREQYV. CDR3 DNA sequence: TGTGCCAGCAGTCCGGACCGACGGGAGCAGTACGTC.

This chain joins TRBV5-4 and TRBJ2-1, with TRBD2 matching 10 bases. V gave up 0 bases and J gave up 8 bases; unmatched junction bases: 11. The CDR3 is made up of 17 amino acids. Per germline, CDR1 SGHNT and CDR2 YYREEE (reference sequence). In DNA form, the CDR3 reads TGTGCCAGCAGCTTGGCGGTAGCGGGAGGCCTACACGATGAGCAGTTCTTC. Translated: CASSLAVAGGLHDEQFF. Together with reference TRBV5-4 and TRBJ2-1, the CDR3 gives the full variable domain: ETGVTQSPTHLIKTRGQQVTLRCSSQSGHNTVSWYQQALGQGPQFIFQYYREEENGRGNFPPRFSGLQFPNYSSELNVNALELDDSALYLCASSLAVAGGLHDEQFFGPGTRLTVL.

V gene TRBV9 combines with J gene TRBJ2-3, with TRBD2 matching over 7 bases. The CDR3 totals 16 residues. The V gene end was trimmed by 0 bases and the J gene end by 3 bases; junction bases not matched to a gene: 7. The V gene's germline CDR1 is SGDLS and CDR2 YYNGEE. CDR3 loop: CASSVAASGPTDTQYF. The CDR3 nucleotides are TGTGCCAGCAGCGTAGCGGCTAGCGGACCAACAGATACGCAGTATTTT. The variable domain in full, with the rest retrieved from reference TRBV9 and TRBJ2-3, is DSGVTQTPKHLITATGQRVTLRCSPRSGDLSVYWYQQSLDQGLQFLIQYYNGEERAKGNILERFSAQQFPDLHSELNLSSLELGDSALYFCASSVAASGPTDTQYFGPGTRLTVL.

This clonotype was seen only a few times. The chain is built from TRBV7-9 and TRBJ2-3, with 11 bases fitting TRBD2. The CDR3 runs to 18 residues. V gave up 5 bases and J gave up 2 bases; unmatched junction bases: 12. Germline V CDR1 and CDR2: SEHNR, FQNEAQ (reference sequence). CDR3 sequence: CASSPTGTSGLFTDTQYF. CDR3 coding DNA: TGTGCCAGCAGCCCCACCGGGACTAGCGGACTATTCACAGATACGCAGTATTTT.

This sequence joins TRBV6-8 and TRBJ2-7, with D tentatively TRBD2 (6 bases). The CDR3 is 14 residues long. CDR1 is MNHGY and CDR2 is SAAAGT in the germline V gene. Trimming pared 4 bases from V and 6 bases from J, leaving 16 bases between. CDR3 region: CASSSNAGPTEQYF. DNA for the CDR3: TGTGCCAGCAGTTCAAACGCGGGACCCACCGAGCAGTACTTC.